This T cell receptor beta chain was captured in a study of spatial heterogeneity in lung cancer. Whole-study context: The average appearance count of each unique TCR and UMI combination in raw reads was more than 9.5.

The time point: sample taken at primary tumor resection. Whole RNA, which was extracted from tumor, nontumor lung tissue or frozen PBMC, was sequenced without any cell sorting. Samples were obtained from some 70 donors, all untreated early-stage non-small cell lung cancer patients. MiXCR, run by TCRdb on the 5' RACE reads, gives a single entry per CDR3 protein. The profile shows about 3,000 distinct CDR3 sequences, around an eighth of them singletons. Germline V gene sequence: CDR1 SGHDT, CDR2 YYEEEE. CDR3 size: 12 residues. V was shortened by 6 bases and J by 6 bases, with 12 bases between the two germline ends. This clonotype ranks as medium-sized.

The sequence derives from a male donor with early-stage non-small cell lung cancer. Here the sequenced sample was normal lung tissue next to the tumor, taken at surgery. This sequence joins TRBV5-6 and TRBJ1-2; D might be TRBD1 (5 bases). CDR3 in DNA: TGTGCCAGCACTGGAGGGGAAAATGGCTACACCTTC. It translates to CASTGGENGYTF.